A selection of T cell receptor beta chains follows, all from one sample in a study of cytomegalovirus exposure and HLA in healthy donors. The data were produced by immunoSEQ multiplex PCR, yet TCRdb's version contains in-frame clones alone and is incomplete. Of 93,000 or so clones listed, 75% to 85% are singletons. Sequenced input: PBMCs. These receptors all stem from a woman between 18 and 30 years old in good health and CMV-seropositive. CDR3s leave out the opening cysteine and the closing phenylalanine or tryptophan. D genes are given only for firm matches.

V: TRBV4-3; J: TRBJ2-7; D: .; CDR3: ASSQEAGTLSYEQY
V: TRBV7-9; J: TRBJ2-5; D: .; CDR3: ASSPGSPQETQY
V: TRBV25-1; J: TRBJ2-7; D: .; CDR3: ASRNAGRLVV
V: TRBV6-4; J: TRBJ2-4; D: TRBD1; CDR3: ASSDSTGTGYHRGAKNIQY
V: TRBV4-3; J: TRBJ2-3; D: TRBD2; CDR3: ASSPLAGGDGFKDTQY
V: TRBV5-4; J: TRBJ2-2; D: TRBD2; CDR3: ASSRLAGGPGELF
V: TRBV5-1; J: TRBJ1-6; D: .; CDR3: ASSRIGDTYSPLH
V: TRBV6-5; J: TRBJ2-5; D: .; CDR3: ASTLRGQETQY
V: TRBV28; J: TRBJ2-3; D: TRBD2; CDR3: ASSSPRGGLTDTQY
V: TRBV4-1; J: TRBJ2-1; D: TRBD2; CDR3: ASTFISPRLAGEVDEQF
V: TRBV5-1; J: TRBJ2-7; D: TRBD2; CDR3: ASSLAGLAGGPGYEQY
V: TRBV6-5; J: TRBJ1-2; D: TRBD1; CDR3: ASSYSGQGVYGYT
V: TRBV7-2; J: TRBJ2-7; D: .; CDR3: ASSFRYEQY
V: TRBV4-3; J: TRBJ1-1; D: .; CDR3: ASSQELGVNTEAF
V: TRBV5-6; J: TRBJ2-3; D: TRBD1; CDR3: ASSLGSGTVVDTQY
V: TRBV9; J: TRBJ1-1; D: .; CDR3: ASSASQGNTEAF
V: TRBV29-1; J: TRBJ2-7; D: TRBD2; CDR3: SVEGGGASGVYEQY
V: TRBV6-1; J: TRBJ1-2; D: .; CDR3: ASRVSGYT
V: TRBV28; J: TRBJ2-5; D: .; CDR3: ASSPGGTAAPGKTQY
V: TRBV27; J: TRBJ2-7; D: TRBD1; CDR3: ASSRPGDRGEEGQY
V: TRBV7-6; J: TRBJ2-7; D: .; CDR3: ASSPGHNYEQY
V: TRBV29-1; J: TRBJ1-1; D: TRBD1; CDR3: SVDRDRVGTEAF
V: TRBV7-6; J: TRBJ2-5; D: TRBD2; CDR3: ASSPSGASQETQY
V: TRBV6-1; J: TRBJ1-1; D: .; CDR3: ASSARPLNTEAF
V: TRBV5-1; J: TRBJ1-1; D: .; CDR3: ASSFGGLDTEAF
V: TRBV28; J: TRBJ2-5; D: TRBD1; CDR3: ASSSDGTATQETQY
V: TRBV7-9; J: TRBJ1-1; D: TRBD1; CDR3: ASSSQDRVLNTEAF
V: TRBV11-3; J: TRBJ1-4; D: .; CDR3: ASSLDRDNEKLF
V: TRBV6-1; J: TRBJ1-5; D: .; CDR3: ASSARVADQPQH
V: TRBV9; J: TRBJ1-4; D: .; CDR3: ASSLYSLEGEKLF
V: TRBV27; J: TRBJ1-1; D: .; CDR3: ASSLLRGMNTEAF
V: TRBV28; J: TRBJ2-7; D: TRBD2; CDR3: ASGTGTRGIYEQY
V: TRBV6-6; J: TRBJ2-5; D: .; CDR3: ASSSPGGAETQY
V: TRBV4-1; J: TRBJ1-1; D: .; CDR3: ASSQVKTGTMNTEAF
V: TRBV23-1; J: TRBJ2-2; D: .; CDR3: ASSLRHSGELF
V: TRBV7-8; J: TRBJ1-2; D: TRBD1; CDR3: ASKASGGRYGYT
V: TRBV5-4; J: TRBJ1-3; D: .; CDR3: ASSLPGVEAGNTIY
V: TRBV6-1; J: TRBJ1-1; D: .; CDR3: ASRMDFSGTEAF
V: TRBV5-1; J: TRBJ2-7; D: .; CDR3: ASSLVAGNTGEQY
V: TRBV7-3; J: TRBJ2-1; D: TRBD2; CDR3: ASSLNPLGAGVAEQF
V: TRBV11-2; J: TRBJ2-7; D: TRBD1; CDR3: ASTPGTGWGEQY
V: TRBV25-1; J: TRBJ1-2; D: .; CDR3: ASSPSRGYGYT
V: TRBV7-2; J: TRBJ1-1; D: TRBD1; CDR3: ASSSSRGLTSAF
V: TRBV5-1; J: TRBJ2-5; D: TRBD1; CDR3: ASSLVTGTGAETQY
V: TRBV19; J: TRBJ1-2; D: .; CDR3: ASSTLLGYT
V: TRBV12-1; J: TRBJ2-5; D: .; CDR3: ASSYPGLPYLRRETQY
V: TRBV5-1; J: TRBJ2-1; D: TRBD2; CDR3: ASSPGTSGRASNEQF
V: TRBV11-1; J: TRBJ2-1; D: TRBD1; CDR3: ASTETGYNEQF
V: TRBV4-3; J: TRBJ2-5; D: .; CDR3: ASSQTPGQRGGTQY
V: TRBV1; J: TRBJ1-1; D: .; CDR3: TSSQTTENTEAF
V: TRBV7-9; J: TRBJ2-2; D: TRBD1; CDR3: ASTRDRTNTGELF
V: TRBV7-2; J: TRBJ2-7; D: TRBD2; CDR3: ASSFPGLAGVGYEQY
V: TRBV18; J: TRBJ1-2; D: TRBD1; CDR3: ASSPGTGRPWT